One sample yielded the 12 T cell receptor beta chains listed below, sequenced in a study of shared clonotypes between healthy human individuals. Generated by immunoSEQ multiplex PCR, the TCRdb table keeps only in-frame clones and is missing some. The table shows a few million clones, with over 85% occurring only once. Sequenced: naive CD4+ T cells from PBMCs. Subset reported: CD45RA+ positively selected. The receptors come from a man younger than 35 in good health. Some clones in this sample may be carry-over from other donors' samples.

This clone was counted a few times. The chain combines TRBV19 with TRBJ1-5; no clear D. This CDR3 contains 14 residues. V was shortened by 3 bases and J by 0 bases, with 6 bases between the two germline ends. The germline V gene encodes CDR1 LNHDA and CDR2 SQIVND (reference sequence). CDR3 sequence reads: CASSIDFSNQPQHF. The CDR3 DNA sequence: TGTGCCAGTAGTATTGACTTTAGCAATCAGCCCCAGCATTTT.

This clone was detected a few times. The chain is built from TRBV30 and TRBJ1-4; perhaps TRBD1 as D (5 bases). The CDR3 covers 13 residues. V lost 4 bases, J lost 4 bases, and 10 bases lay in between. The germline CDR1 and CDR2 sequences are GTSNPN and SVGIG (reference sequence). CDR3 DNA sequence: TGTGCCTGGAATCAGGGCGATAATGAAAAACTGTTTTTT. It translates to CAWNQGDNEKLFF.

As concerns this clone: The sample holds other DNA sequences that translate to the same CDR3. The rearrangement joins TRBV10-1 to TRBJ2-1; the match to TRBD2 covers 9 bases. This CDR3 region has 16 residues. From germline, CDR1 is WNHNN and CDR2 SYGVQD (reference sequence). The ends lost 0 bases at V and 4 bases at J; junction bases unmatched: 4. DNA for the CDR3: TGCGCCAGCAGTGAGTCTAGCGGGAGAGATTACAATGAGCAGTTCTTC. Translated: CASSESSGRDYNEQFF.

The chain joins TRBV7-2 to TRBJ2-3; possible D gene TRBD2, 5 bases. V gave up 2 bases and J gave up 4 bases, with 13 bases separating them. Germline V CDR1 and CDR2: SGHTA, FQGNSA. CDR3 length: 15 residues. The CDR3: CASSLWSSKADTQYF. CDR3 coding DNA: TGTGCCAGCAGCTTATGGTCTAGCAAAGCAGATACGCAGTATTTT.

This chain uses TRBV15 with TRBJ1-2; weak D call: TRBD1 (5 bases). Germline CDR1 LNHNV, CDR2 YYDKDF (reference sequence). Trimming pared 2 bases from V and 0 bases from J, leaving 10 bases between. This CDR3 is built from 15 residues. The CDR3 region has the DNA TGTGCCACCAGCAGACGACAGACAACTAACTATGGCTACACCTTC. Its protein is CATSRRQTTNYGYTF.

As regards this clone: Other DNA sequences in this sample translate to the same CDR3. The gene calls are TRBV5-1 and TRBJ2-5; D remains unclear. Germline V gives CDR1 SGHRS, CDR2 YFSETQ. Trimming pared 0 bases from V and 5 bases from J, leaving 11 bases between. The CDR3 contains 14 residues. In nucleotides, the CDR3 is TGCGCCAGCAGCTTGGTAGGGTCCGAGGAGACCCAGTACTTC. It is translated as CASSLVGSEETQYF.

This clone appeared once. The rearrangement joins TRBV28 to TRBJ1-3; D remains unclear. Germline V gives CDR1 MDHEN, CDR2 SYDVKM. V dropped 7 bases and J dropped 0 bases, with 7 bases sitting between them. This CDR3 is 13 amino acids long. This CDR3 reads CASKRRSGNTIYF. In DNA form, the CDR3 reads TGTGCCAGCAAAAGACGCTCTGGAAACACCATATATTTT. Full variable domain (rest looked up from reference TRBV28 and TRBJ1-3): DVKVTQSSRYLVKRTGEKVFLECVQDMDHENMFWYRQDPGLGLRLIYFSYDVKMKEKGDIPEGYSVSREKKERFSLILESASTNQTSMYLCASKRRSGNTIYFGEGSWLTVV.

The V gene is TRBV6-5, the J gene TRBJ2-1, with D possibly being TRBD2 (5 bases). The V and J ends lost 2 bases and 10 bases respectively, with 9 bases between them. Germline loops: CDR1 MNHEY, CDR2 SVGAGI. The CDR3 has 12 amino acids. Written as DNA, the CDR3 is TGTGCCAGCAGTTACGGCCGCGGGGAGCAGTTCTTC. This sequence encodes CASSYGRGEQFF.

The J gene is TRBJ2-1, the V gene TRBV12-5, with TRBD2 matching over 8 bases. Germline trimming cut 8 bases from V and 6 bases from J; bases unmatched to any gene: 9. Germline lookup yields CDR1 LGHNT and CDR2 FRNRAP. The CDR3 runs to 14 residues. CDR3 in amino acids: CASMSSGSGNEQFF. The CDR3 DNA is TGTGCTAGTATGTCCAGCGGGAGTGGCAATGAGCAGTTCTTC. Filled out from reference TRBV12-5 and TRBJ2-1, the complete variable domain reads DARVTQTPRHKVTEMGQEVTMRCQPILGHNTVFWYRQTMMQGLELLAYFRNRAPLDDSGMPKDRFSAEMPDATLATLKIQPSEPRDSAVYFCASMSSGSGNEQFFGPGTRLTVL.

This sequence joins TRBV18 and TRBJ1-1, with D unclear. The CDR3 is 17 amino acids. V lost 6 bases, J lost 0 bases, and 20 bases lay in between. Germline-derived CDR1 and CDR2 are KGHSH and LQKENI. DNA of the CDR3: TGTGCCAGCTCGATAGGTGTAGGCAGACGAGTGAACACTGAAGCTTTCTTT. Residues: CASSIGVGRRVNTEAFF.

The rearrangement uses TRBV11-2 and TRBJ2-2; D unresolved. V was trimmed by 2 bases and J by 0 bases, leaving 7 bases between them. The germline gives CDR1 SGHAT, CDR2 FQNNGV. The CDR3 is made up of 15 amino acids. Here the CDR3 reads CASSLSRPNTGELFF. The CDR3 coding sequence is TGTGCCAGCAGCTTAAGCCGTCCGAACACCGGGGAGCTGTTTTTT. Using reference TRBV11-2 and TRBJ2-2 for the parts outside the CDR3, the full variable domain is EAGVAQSPRYKIIEKRQSVAFWCNPISGHATLYWYQQILGQGPKLLIQFQNNGVVDDSQLPKDRFSAERLKGVDSTLKIQPAKLEDSAVYLCASSLSRPNTGELFFGEGSRLTVL.

As for this clone: Other nucleotide sequences in the sample specify the same CDR3. The chain links TRBV6-1 to TRBJ1-1, with D perhaps matching TRBD1 (5 bases). Trimming removed 0 bases from V and 4 bases from J, with 9 bases in between. The CDR3 runs to 14 residues. Germline V gene data show CDR1 as MNHNS and CDR2 as SASEGT. CDR3 residues: CASSEAGPSTEAFF. CDR3 coding DNA: TGTGCCAGCAGTGAAGCGGGGCCCAGCACTGAAGCTTTCTTT.